A single sample gave rise to the 13 T cell receptor beta chains below, sequenced in a study of blood T cell repertoires in COVID-19. Method: immunoSEQ multiplex PCR; TCRdb's copy keeps in-frame clones and lacks some. The sample shows 150,000 to 200,000 clones, about 82% of them seen only once. Material for sequencing was PBMCs or T cells enriched from blood (not recorded which). Source of these receptors: a woman between 25 and 40 years old who had recovered from COVID-19.

This rearrangement joins TRBV5-1 to TRBJ2-1, with a possible D match to TRBD2 (6 bases). Trimming cost V 0 bases and J 8 bases, with 15 bases left between them. This CDR3 region has 15 residues. Germline CDR1 is SGHRS and CDR2 is YFSETQ. CDR3: CASSLVPTRRDEQFF. In DNA, the CDR3 is TGCGCCAGCAGCTTGGTTCCCACTAGGAGGGATGAGCAGTTCTTC.

V is TRBV2 and J is TRBJ1-1, with no clear D. The germline V gene has CDR1 SNHLY and CDR2 FYNNEI. V gave up 5 bases and J gave up 1 base, with 5 bases separating them. This CDR3 has 12 amino acids. This CDR3 reads CASSIKNTEAFF. CDR3 in DNA: TGTGCCAGCAGTATAAAGAACACTGAAGCTTTCTTT.

The CDR3 protein is CASSAEGGRETQYF. For the CDR3, the DNA is TGTGCCAGCAGTGCAGAAGGAGGGAGGGAGACCCAGTACTTC. This chain connects TRBV25-1 to TRBJ2-5, with a possible D match to TRBD2 (6 bases). The CDR3 covers 14 residues. Trimming cost V 4 bases and J 5 bases, with 14 bases left between them. The germline CDR1 and CDR2 sequences are MGHDK and SYGVNS.

The chain has TRBV6-6 and TRBJ1-2; TRBD1 is a possible D gene (5 bases). V was trimmed by 5 bases and J by 4 bases, leaving 20 bases between them. The CDR3 runs to 16 residues. CDR1 MNHNY and CDR2 SVGAGI come from the germline V gene (reference sequence). As DNA, the CDR3 is TGTGCCAGCAGTCCTGGGGGACTGGTGGGCGGCTATGGCTACACCTTC. Amino acid sequence: CASSPGGLVGGYGYTF.

The V gene is TRBV29-1, the J gene TRBJ1-4; a possible D gene is TRBD1 (5 bases). Per the germline V gene, CDR1 is SQVTM and CDR2 is ANQGSEA. This CDR3 is 14 amino acids long. The V end lost 5 bases, the J end lost 7 bases, and 17 bases lay between the germline ends. This CDR3 reads CSVTWGGGSEKLFF. The CDR3 DNA follows: TGCAGCGTTACGTGGGGGGGTGGAAGTGAAAAACTGTTTTTT.

This clone occurred a few times. This specimen includes other DNA sequences encoding the same CDR3. J is TRBJ2-7 and V is TRBV3-1 (or the pseudogene TRBV3-2); no reliable D call. The CDR3 consists of 11 residues. V was pared by 4 bases and J by 6 bases, with 7 bases between. The germline gives CDR1 LGHDT, CDR2 YNNKEL (reference sequence). CDR3 coding DNA: TGTGCCAGCAGCCGGAGTAGCGAGCAGTACTTC. Translating it yields CASSRSSEQYF.

V gene TRBV5-1 combines with J gene TRBJ1-5, with 7 bases identical to TRBD1. Per the germline V gene, CDR1 is SGHRS and CDR2 is YFSETQ. The CDR3 has 19 residues. V shed 3 bases, J shed 3 bases, and the junction held 18 bases outside the gene matches. The CDR3 DNA follows: TGCGCCAGCAGCTCCAACCCTGCCCCGGGACAGCGACCCAATCAGCCCCAGCATTTT. As protein: CASSSNPAPGQRPNQPQHF.

The CDR3 loop reads CASRRTSGTSGGELFF. The CDR3 nucleotides read TGTGCCAGCCGTAGGACTAGCGGGACGTCAGGGGGGGAGCTGTTTTTT. The J gene is TRBJ2-2, the V gene TRBV28; 12 bases line up with TRBD2. CDR1 MDHEN and CDR2 SYDVKM come from the germline V gene. The CDR3 is made up of 16 amino acids. The V gene end was trimmed by 8 bases and the J gene end by 8 bases; junction bases not matched to a gene: 12.

V gene TRBV7-2 combines with J gene TRBJ2-1; 7 bases fit TRBD2. The CDR3 is 14 amino acids. Trimming at V came to 6 bases and at J to 6 bases, leaving 8 bases not matched to a gene. Germline CDR1 and CDR2: SGHTA and FQGNSA. The CDR3 DNA is TGTGCCAGCAGGAGGCGGGAGCTAGGCAATGAGCAGTTCTTC. Protein product: CASRRRELGNEQFF.

The chain couples TRBV30 to TRBJ2-7; possibly TRBD1 for D (5 bases). Germline V gene data show CDR1 as GTSNPN and CDR2 as SVGIG (reference sequence). This CDR3 contains 11 residues. Between the trimmed V and J ends, which lost 2 bases and 9 bases, there was a span of 11 bases. In DNA form, the CDR3 reads TGTGCCTGGAGTAAGGGGCCTGTGCAGTACTTC. Translated: CAWSKGPVQYF.

The CDR3 protein is CASSPLNTGRNSPLHF. DNA of the CDR3: TGTGCCAGCAGCCCATTAAACACAGGACGTAATTCACCCCTCCACTTT. The V call is TRBV14, the J call TRBJ1-6, with D possibly TRBD1 on 5 matching bases. CDR3 length equals 16 residues. V was shortened by 4 bases and J by 6 bases, with 16 bases between the two germline ends. Per the germline V gene, CDR1 is SGHDN and CDR2 is FVKESK.

CDR3 in DNA: TGTGCCAGCAGCCCGTCGTACTCTGGAAACACCATATATTTT. Translating gives CASSPSYSGNTIYF. The chain joins TRBV6-2 or TRBV6-3 to TRBJ1-3; unclear D gene. V lost 6 bases and J lost 0, with 9 bases in between. The length of the CDR3 is 14 residues. The germline CDR1 and CDR2 sequences are MNHEY and SVGEGT.

The V and J genes are TRBV12-3 or TRBV12-4 and TRBJ2-3; 7 bases align to TRBD2. There are 13 residues in the CDR3. The junction had 6 bases not matched to a gene; V was cut back by 5 bases and J by 7 bases. CDR3 region: CASSASGGNTQYF. The CDR3 bases are TGTGCCAGCAGTGCATCCGGGGGGAATACGCAGTATTTT.